This T cell receptor (beta chain) was obtained from a study of T cell clones after liver transplantation. Whole-study context: A pre-transplant mixed lymphocyte reaction with TCRbeta sequencing defined graft-donor-reactive clones followed in post-transplant blood.

The CDR3 covers 16 residues. V shed 2 bases and J shed 8 bases, with 18 bases lying between them. Looked up from germline, CDR1 is LGHNA and CDR2 is YSLEER. TCRdb's copy holds only in-frame clones and misses some; the assay was immunoSEQ multiplex PCR. The sample lists roughly 80,000 clones; 80% to 85% were seen once. Study results and limitations: In 5 of 8 subjects, circulating graft-donor-reactive CD4 TCRbeta sequences fell significantly after transplant. Post-transplant time points were not standardized, so conclusions are preliminary.

In its sample, this clone is medium-sized. The antigen is not known. The source was CD4+ T cells from blood, collected approximately 3.5 years after liver transplant. This TCR was sampled from a human patient who received a liver transplant. Some T cells may be the graft donor's. The chain employs TRBV4-3 and TRBJ1-4; D call uncertain. The CDR3 reads CASSQSMSRWTEKLFF. The CDR3 DNA reads TGCGCCAGCAGCCAAAGCATGTCGCGTTGGACCGAAAAACTGTTTTTT.